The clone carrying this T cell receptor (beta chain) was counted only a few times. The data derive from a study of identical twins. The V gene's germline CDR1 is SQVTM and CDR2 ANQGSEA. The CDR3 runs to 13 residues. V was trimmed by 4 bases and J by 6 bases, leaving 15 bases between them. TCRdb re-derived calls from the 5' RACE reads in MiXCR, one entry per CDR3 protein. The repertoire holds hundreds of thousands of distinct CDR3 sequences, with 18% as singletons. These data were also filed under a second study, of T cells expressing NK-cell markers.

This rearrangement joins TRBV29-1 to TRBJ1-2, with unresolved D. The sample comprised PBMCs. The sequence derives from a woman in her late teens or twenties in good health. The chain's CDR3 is CSVAWTGSDGYTF. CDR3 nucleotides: TGCAGCGTTGCTTGGACGGGTAGCGATGGCTACACCTTC.